Shown below are 7 T cell receptor delta chains from a single sample sequenced in a study of γδ T cells in repeated Plasmodium falciparum infection. TCRdb applied CATT to the multiplex PCR reads for clone calling. The sample includes tens of thousands of delta-chain clones, about 1.6% of them seen just once. Bulk repertoires came from Vgamma9/Vdelta2+ or Vdelta2-negative gammadelta T cells flow-sorted from PBMC. Sequenced: gamma-delta T cells from blood. The receptors shown here come from a pool of human donors (malaria-infected and uninfected, not separated).

As regards this clone: The translation of this DNA and the TCRdb protein of a much larger clone differ at residue 8, probably owing to a read error; the protein shown here is translated from the DNA. This chain uses TRDV1 with TRDJ1; D might be TRDD3 (6 bases). Matching the DNA to germline supplied the J gene, which TCRdb does not give. Germline CDR1 is TSWWSYY and CDR2 is QGS. Trimming left V 8 bases short and J 1 base short, with 20 bases between. The CDR3 has 16 amino acids. This CDR3 reads CALRKWGVYGTDKLIF. The CDR3 DNA reads TGTGCTCTTAGGAAATGGGGGGTTTATGGCACCGATAAACTCATCTTT.

With regard to this clone: The protein held in TCRdb is that of a much larger clone and does not match this DNA's translation at residue 14, likely because of a read error; the protein shown is translated from the DNA. The DNA of the CDR3 is TGTGCTCTTGGGGCTTCCTCCGGTTTTGTTCTCCCCGATAGACTCATCTTT. Protein sequence: CALGASSGFVLPDRLIF. The chain carries TRDV1 and TRDJ1; the D gene is possibly TRDD2 (6 bases). CDR1 TSWWSYY and CDR2 QGS come from the germline V gene. There are 17 residues in the CDR3.

The table lists this clone with a few counts. It is likely a read error: a sequence one base away is far more abundant. The sample holds other DNA sequences that translate to the same CDR3. This chain links TRDV1 with TRDJ1; D call uncertain. The CDR3 is 13 residues long. Germline lookup yields CDR1 TSWWSYY and CDR2 QGS. CDR3 nucleotide sequence: TGTGCCCTTACTCCTCAGTACACCGATAAACTCATCTTT. Protein: CALTPQYTDKLIF.

This clone showed up just a few times. Translating this DNA gives a protein that differs at residue 11 from the TCRdb one, which belongs to a much larger clone; a read error is likely, and the protein shown is this translation. The CDR3 protein is CACDTGGYSWGTRQMFF. DNA of the CDR3: TGTGCCTGTGACACTGGGGGATACTCCTGGGGCACCCGACAGATGTTTTTC. The chain recombines TRDV2 with TRDJ3; 10 nucleotides agree with TRDD3. TCRdb is silent on the J gene; assignment here came from matching the DNA to germline. Germline lookup yields CDR1 GEAIGNYY and CDR2 EKD. The CDR3 is 17 residues long.

This clone was counted only a few times. The TCRdb record carries a much larger clone's protein, which differs from this DNA's translation at residue 3; a read error is the likely cause, and the protein listed here is the DNA translation. The chain couples TRDV1 to TRDJ1; 10 bases map to TRDD3. Here the J gene came from matching the DNA to germline, since TCRdb omits it. This CDR3 is built from 23 residues. Per the germline V gene, CDR1 is TSWWSYY and CDR2 is QGS. The CDR3 protein is CAPGMGGRSTILGDIFHTDKLIF. The CDR3 region has the DNA TGTGCTCCTGGGATGGGTGGGAGATCTACGATTCTGGGGGATATTTTTCACACCGATAAACTCATCTTT.

Of note for this clone: TCRdb's protein for this DNA is that of a much larger clone and differs from the translation at residue 6, likely a read error; the protein shown is the DNA translation. This rearrangement joins TRDV1 to TRDJ1, with 8 bases that match TRDD3. Here the J gene was assigned by germline matching of the DNA, as TCRdb has none. The V gene end was trimmed by 2 bases and the J gene end by 0 bases; junction bases not matched to a gene: 17. The CDR3 runs to 20 residues. Per germline, CDR1 TSWWSYY and CDR2 QGS. CDR3: CALGERDTYGIRLYTDKLIF. CDR3 in DNA: TGTGCTCTTGGGGAAAGAGATACCTACGGGATACGACTGTACACCGATAAACTCATCTTT.

This clone was seen more than once but under ten times. The protein recorded in TCRdb matches a much larger clone and deviates from this DNA's translation at residue 18, suggesting a read error; the protein here is obtained by translating the DNA. V gene TRDV1 was called; the J gene was not; TRDD3 reflects the table's D call only, with no check against the DNA. The CDR3 extends over 20 amino acids. Germline CDR1 and CDR2: TSWWSYY and QGS. This CDR3 reads CALGSPRVFRGYSSTDKPIF. The CDR3 DNA sequence: TGTGCTCTTGGGTCTCCTAGGGTATTTCGGGGATACAGTAGCACCGATAAACCCATCTTT.